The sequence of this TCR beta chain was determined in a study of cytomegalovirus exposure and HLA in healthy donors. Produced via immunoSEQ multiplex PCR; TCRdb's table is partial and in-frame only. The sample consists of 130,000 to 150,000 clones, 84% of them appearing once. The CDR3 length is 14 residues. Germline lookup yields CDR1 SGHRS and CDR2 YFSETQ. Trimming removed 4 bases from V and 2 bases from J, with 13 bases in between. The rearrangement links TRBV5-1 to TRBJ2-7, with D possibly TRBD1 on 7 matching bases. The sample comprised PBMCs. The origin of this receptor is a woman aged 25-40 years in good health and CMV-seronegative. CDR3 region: CASSAGQFPYEQYF. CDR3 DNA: TGCGCCAGCAGCGCGGGACAGTTTCCCTACGAGCAGTACTTC.